This record looks at one T cell receptor beta chain sequence and its context. This specimen comes from a study of T-cell memory formation after mild COVID-19. This CDR3 has 14 residues. With 6 bases removed from V and 7 bases from J, the gap between germline ends came to 16 bases. CDR1 and CDR2 from the germline V gene are SGHAT and FQDESV (reference sequence). A single record per CDR3 protein comes from TCRdb applying MiXCR to the 5' RACE reads. The top ten clones hold around 21% of a sample with around 250,000 distinct CDR3 sequences, 16% of them seen once. The clonotype comes from a man aged 18 to 30 who had mild COVID-19 (a few samples of this study predate the infection). Cell type and time point are not known. The gene calls are TRBV11-1 and TRBJ2-1, with D possibly being TRBD2 (5 bases). The sequenced material came from PBMCs or a T cell subset sorted from them (not recorded which). The CDR3 bases are TGTGCCAGCAGTCCCTGGATGGGAGAAAATGAGCAGTTCTTC. Residues: CASSPWMGENEQFF.